This TCR beta chain appears in the sequencing data of a study of blood T cell repertoires in COVID-19 (TCRdb year 2020). Looking at the study overall: The collaborator samples originated in the United States, Italy and Spain and spanned the acute and convalescent phases of COVID-19. The prospective study material was composed of cDNA or gDNA derived from T cells, B-cell-depleted T cells, or PBMCs. The dataset comprised deeply sampled blood TCRbeta repertoires from subjects exposed to, actively infected with, or recovered from COVID-19. The repertoires were released in a freely available public database meant as a resource for research on the immune response to SARS-CoV-2. Where available, HLA class I and class II types were taken from metadata supplied by the sample provider and were not determined by assay-based typing. The samples were drawn from the first 160 participants of the ongoing ImmuneRACE study and from some 1,300 subjects provided by 6 global collaborators. The sample metadata nearly always contained a de-identified subject ID, COVID-19 status, age in years and sex.

The research as a whole found: The amount of clinical and demographic metadata varied by source and participant and was provided uncurated.

V and J are truncated by 6 bases and 5 bases respectively, leaving an intervening sequence of 16 bases. Per the germline V gene, SGHTA is the CDR1 and FQGNSA is the CDR2. Inclusive of the bounding cysteine and phenylalanine, the CDR3 is 14 residues long. Only the CDR3 part of the read is kept: 42 bases, read in frame from the first base. This clone is classified as large (0.1 to 1%). Its target antigen remains unknown. There are no base qualities to consult, and no much larger clone falls within one base. The collaborating institutions used their own protocols to collect whole blood in K2EDTA tubes. Collaborator samples were shipped for TCRbeta analysis as frozen whole blood, isolated PBMCs, or DNA extracted from either sample type. The immunoSEQ Assay, a bias-controlled multiplex PCR, was used to amplify TCRbeta CDR3 regions from genomic DNA. Concerning the study's data processing: The number of nucleated cells in each sample was estimated from the amplification of reference gene primers within the assay. To quantify the absolute abundance of each unique TCRbeta CDR3 rearrangement, sequence reads were collapsed and filtered. For each sample, productive Simpson clonality was calculated by taking the square root of Simpson's diversity index across productive rearrangements. TCRdb holds this immuneACCESS table with in-frame rearrangements only. Some clones are missing; in checked studies, unresolved V genes explain under half, and the rest has no known cause. V, J and clone size are taken as reported in that table, and D and trimming were inferred from the DNA itself. In all, the sample holds 95,000 to 110,000 clones, and approximately 89% of those were seen once. Clones ranked in the top ten supply 17% of the sample.

The chain is encoded by TRBV7-2 joined to TRBJ2-5; a tentative D call is TRBD2 (6 bases match). The origin of this receptor is a woman older than 75 in a cohort sampled during active COVID-19. Sequenced: peripheral blood. The sequenced DNA: TGTGCCAGCAGTCTCGTGGGCGGGAAGGAGACCCAGTACTTC. It codes for CASSLVGGKETQYF. With the rest looked up from the reference TRBV7-2 and TRBJ2-5 genes rather than sequenced, the full variable domain is GAGVSQSPSNKVTEKGKDVELRCDPISGHTALYWYRQSLGQGLEFLIYFQGNSAPDKSGLPSDRFSAERTGGSVSTLTIQRTQQEDSAVYLCASSLVGGKETQYFGPGTRLLVL.